This T cell receptor beta chain appears in the sequencing data of a study of blood T cell repertoires in COVID-19. Clones were read by immunoSEQ multiplex PCR, and TCRdb kept only the in-frame ones, dropping some. The table has about 190,000 clones, roughly four fifths seen once. Sequencing was performed on peripheral blood. This TCR derives from a woman in her fifties or sixties with acute or convalescent COVID-19.

Here the CDR3 DNA reads TGTGCCAGTTGGGAGGGGACAGCCAAAAACATTCAGTACTTC. This codes for CASWEGTAKNIQYF. The rearrangement uses TRBV6-5 and TRBJ2-4; 7 positions agree with TRBD2. The V gene's germline CDR1 is MNHEY and CDR2 SVGAGI. V was clipped by 9 bases and J by 0 bases; unmatched bases: 5. This CDR3 comprises 14 residues.